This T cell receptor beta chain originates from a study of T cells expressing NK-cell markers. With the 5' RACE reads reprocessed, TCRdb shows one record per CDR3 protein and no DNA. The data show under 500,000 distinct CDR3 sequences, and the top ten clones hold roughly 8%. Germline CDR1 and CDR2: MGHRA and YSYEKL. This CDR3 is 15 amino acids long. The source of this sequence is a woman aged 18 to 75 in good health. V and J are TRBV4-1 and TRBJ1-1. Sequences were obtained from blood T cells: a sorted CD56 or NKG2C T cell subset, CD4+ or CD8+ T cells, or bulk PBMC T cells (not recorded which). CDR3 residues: CASSQGAASNTEAFF.